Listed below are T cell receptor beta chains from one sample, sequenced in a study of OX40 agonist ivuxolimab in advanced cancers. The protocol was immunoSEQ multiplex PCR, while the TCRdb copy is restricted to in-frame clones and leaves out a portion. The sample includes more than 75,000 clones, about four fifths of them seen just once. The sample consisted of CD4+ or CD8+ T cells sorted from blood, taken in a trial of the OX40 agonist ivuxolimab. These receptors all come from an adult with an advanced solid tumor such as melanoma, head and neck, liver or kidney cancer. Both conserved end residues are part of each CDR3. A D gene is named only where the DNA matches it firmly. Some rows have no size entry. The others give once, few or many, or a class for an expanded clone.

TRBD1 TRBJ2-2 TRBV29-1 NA CSVIRTGAGGELFF TGCAGCGTTATACGGACAGGGGCCGGCGGGGAGCTGTTTTTT
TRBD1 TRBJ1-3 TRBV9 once CASSVAVGTGEGNTIYF TGTGCCAGCAGCGTAGCTGTGGGGACAGGGGAAGGAAACACCATATATTTT
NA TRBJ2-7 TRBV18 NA CASFGENGGTYEQYF TGTGCCAGCTTCGGCGAAAACGGGGGCACCTACGAGCAGTACTTC
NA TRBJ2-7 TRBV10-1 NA CASRLILARLRSYEQYF TGCGCCAGCAGACTAATTCTAGCCCGTCTCCGTAGTTACGAGCAGTACTTC
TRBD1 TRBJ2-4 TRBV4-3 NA CASSPGTGMVVGAKNIQYF TGCGCCAGCAGCCCCGGGACAGGGATGGTAGTCGGAGCCAAAAACATTCAGTACTTC
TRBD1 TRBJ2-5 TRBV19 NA CASSILGQGKETQYF TGTGCCAGTAGTATCTTGGGACAGGGGAAGGAGACCCAGTACTTC
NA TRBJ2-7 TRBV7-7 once CASSLVPGGDQYF TGTGCCAGCAGCTTAGTACCCGGTGGGGATCAGTACTTC
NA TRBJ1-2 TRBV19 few CASSRYGYTF TGTGCCAGTAGTAGGTATGGCTACACCTTC
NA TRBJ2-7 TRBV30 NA CAWGDGVYEQYF TGTGCCTGGGGAGACGGGGTCTACGAGCAGTACTTC
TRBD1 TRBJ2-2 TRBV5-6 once CASSPWTGRNTGELFF TGTGCCAGCAGCCCCTGGACAGGGCGAAACACCGGGGAGCTGTTTTTT
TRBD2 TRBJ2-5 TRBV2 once CASRLAGTQETQYF TGTGCCAGCAGACTAGCGGGAACGCAAGAGACCCAGTACTTC
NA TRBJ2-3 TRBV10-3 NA CAISDRKDTQYF TGTGCCATCAGTGATCGAAAAGATACGCAGTATTTT
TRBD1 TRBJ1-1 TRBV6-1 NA CASSEEGRGRWTEAFF TGTGCCAGCAGTGAAGAGGGTAGGGGGCGTTGGACTGAAGCTTTCTTT
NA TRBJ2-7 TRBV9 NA CASRLTRGFTYEQYF TGTGCCAGCAGACTGACGAGGGGCTTCACCTACGAGCAGTACTTC
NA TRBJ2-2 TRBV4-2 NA CASRSFDGELFF TGTGCCAGCCGTTCATTTGACGGGGAGCTGTTTTTT
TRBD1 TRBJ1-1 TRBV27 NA CASSMKPGQGTEAFF TGTGCCAGCAGTATGAAGCCGGGACAGGGTACTGAAGCTTTCTTT
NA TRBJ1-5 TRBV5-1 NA CASSLLGGSKEAQHF TGCGCCAGCAGCCTTCTTGGGGGTTCCAAGGAAGCCCAGCATTTT
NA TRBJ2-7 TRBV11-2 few CASSSLRGRGEQYF TGTGCCAGCAGCTCCCTTCGAGGGAGAGGCGAGCAGTACTTC
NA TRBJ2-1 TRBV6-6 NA CASNSQRASSYNEQFF TGTGCCAGTAACTCCCAGCGGGCAAGCTCCTACAATGAGCAGTTCTTC
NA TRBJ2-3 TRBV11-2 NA CASSNEKSTDTQYF TGTGCCAGCAGCAACGAGAAAAGCACAGATACGCAGTATTTT